This TCR beta chain was captured by sequencing in a study of T cells in Graves' hyperthyroidism and ophthalmopathy. General study points: Blood also showed most of the thyroid clonotypes that were expanded above 0.001.

Amplified regions were TCR beta CDR3 sequences from RNA transcripts. First-round RT-PCR targeting the TCR CDR3 was performed with the HTBI primer set. A single record per CDR3 protein comes from TCRdb applying MiXCR to the multiplex PCR reads. The data show hundreds of thousands of distinct CDR3 sequences, about an eighth seen once. This clonotype was observed at least ten times. Its antigen is currently unknown. The sequence was obtained from a man aged 50-59 years with Graves' ophthalmopathy. Sequenced input: blood.

CDR3 nucleotide sequence: TGTGCCAGCAGTGCGACAGCGCCAGCTAACTATGGCTACACCTTC. Translated: CASSATAPANYGYTF. The chain employs TRBV28 and TRBJ1-2; a weak D match, TRBD1 (5 bases). This CDR3 spans 15 amino acids. Deletions cut 5 bases from V and 0 bases from J, with 13 bases between. CDR1 and CDR2 (germline): MDHEN, SYDVKM.